The 12 T cell receptor beta chains below all came from one sample that was sequenced in a study of monozygotic twins with inflammatory bowel disease. After re-calling the 5' RACE reads, TCRdb lists one entry per CDR3 protein, DNA absent. The sample has 400,000 to 500,000 distinct CDR3 sequences, and its top ten clones hold 2% to 2.5%. Sequenced sample: blood. Receptor source: a human donor with ulcerative colitis or Crohn's disease, or a healthy co-twin of an affected twin (not recorded which).

J is TRBJ1-3 and V is TRBV19; the D call of TRBD1 rests on TCRdb alone, since no DNA is present to check it. Germline-derived CDR1 and CDR2 are LNHDA and SQIVND (reference sequence). There are 13 residues in the CDR3. The CDR3 reads CAAGWSSGNTIYF.

J is TRBJ2-7 and V is TRBV20-1; TCRdb proposes TRBD2, but this gene call is untestable without DNA. CDR1 is DFQATT and CDR2 is SNEGSKA in the germline V gene (reference sequence). The CDR3 sequence is 14 residues long. Here the CDR3 reads CSARDPAGAYEQYF.

The chain recombines TRBV20-1 with TRBJ2-7. Germline V lookup: CDR1 DFQATT, CDR2 SNEGSKA (reference sequence). The CDR3 has 15 amino acids. The CDR3 loop is CSADNPTSSHYEQYF.

CDR3 region: CASSVSGHGNSPLHF. V gene TRBV5-1 combines with J gene TRBJ1-6; without DNA, the TCRdb call of TRBD1 cannot be checked. CDR1 SGHRS and CDR2 YFSETQ come from the germline V gene. The CDR3 runs to 15 residues.

The chain couples TRBV5-1 to TRBJ1-1. CDR1 and CDR2 from the germline V gene are SGHRS and YFSETQ. The CDR3 runs 13 residues. The CDR3 sequence is CASSWTLGTEAFF. The complete variable domain, with remaining parts taken from reference TRBV5-1 and TRBJ1-1, reads KAGVTQTPRYLIKTRGQQVTLSCSPISGHRSVSWYQQTPGQGLQFLFEYFSETQRNKGNFPGRFSGRQFSNSRSEMNVSTLELGDSALYLCASSWTLGTEAFFGQGTRLTVV.

The gene calls are TRBV18 and TRBJ2-7; as DNA is missing, the TRBD1 call by TCRdb cannot be tested. This CDR3 is 16 amino acids long. Germline V gene sequence: CDR1 KGHSH, CDR2 LQKENI. CDR3 sequence reads: CASSPAGFEGSYEQYF. The variable domain in full, completed from reference TRBV18 and TRBJ2-7, reads NAGVMQNPRHLVRRRGQEARLRCSPMKGHSHVYWYRQLPEEGLKFMVYLQKENIIDESGMPKERFSAEFPKEGPSILRIQQVVRGDSAAYFCASSPAGFEGSYEQYFGPGTRLTVT.

The V call is TRBV7-9, the J call TRBJ2-1; without DNA, the TCRdb call of TRBD2 cannot be checked. The germline CDR1 and CDR2 sequences are SEHNR and FQNEAQ (reference sequence). The length of the CDR3 is 12 residues. This CDR3 is CASSSRDFEQFF.

The J gene is TRBJ2-2, the V gene TRBV5-1; there is no DNA to check the TCRdb D call of TRBD1. The CDR3 sequence is 15 residues long. Germline CDR1 and CDR2: SGHRS and YFSETQ. CDR3 sequence: CASRLVQGLTGELFF. Together with reference TRBV5-1 and TRBJ2-2, the CDR3 gives the full variable domain: KAGVTQTPRYLIKTRGQQVTLSCSPISGHRSVSWYQQTPGQGLQFLFEYFSETQRNKGNFPGRFSGRQFSNSRSEMNVSTLELGDSALYLCASRLVQGLTGELFFGEGSRLTVL.

This chain joins TRBV30 and TRBJ1-3. Germline V gene data show CDR1 as GTSNPN and CDR2 as SVGIG (reference sequence). The CDR3 totals 14 residues. The CDR3 is CAWGPGSSGNTIYF.

This chain connects TRBV20-1 to TRBJ2-3. The CDR3 runs to 14 residues. CDR1 is DFQATT and CDR2 is SNEGSKA in the germline V gene (reference sequence). This chain's CDR3 is CSAQGTLSTDTQYF.

This chain joins TRBV28 and TRBJ1-5; TCRdb gives TRBD1 as the D gene, but with no DNA this cannot be confirmed. Germline lookup yields CDR1 MDHEN and CDR2 SYDVKM. The CDR3 runs 13 residues. The CDR3 loop reads CASITRGHQPQHF.

The rearrangement links TRBV20-1 to TRBJ2-3. CDR1 DFQATT and CDR2 SNEGSKA come from the germline V gene (reference sequence). This CDR3 spans 12 amino acids. CDR3 loop: CSARPLSDTQYF.